The clone carrying this T cell receptor (beta chain) was recorded a few times. Its antigen is undetermined. The sample comes from a study of response to subunit inactivated influenza vaccine. The length of the CDR3 is 15 residues. The germline V and J ends were trimmed by 6 bases and 3 bases, with 18 bases remaining between them. Germline loops: CDR1 LNHDA, CDR2 SQIVND (reference sequence). Findings and limits, study-wide: It was suggested by the authors that few new T cells are recruited by each seasonal influenza vaccination.

TCRdb redid the calling of the RT-PCR reads with MiXCR, one entry per CDR3 protein. The sample lists more than 400,000 distinct CDR3 sequences, more than 7% seen once, with roughly 13% in the top ten. The gene calls are TRBV19 and TRBJ2-7; no clear D. The sample was PBMCs from blood, taken roughly 24 months after vaccination. The source is a man aged 50 to 69 who received an inactivated influenza vaccine. The CDR3 loop is CASRSTSPWGYEQYF. The DNA for the CDR3 is TGTGCCAGTAGATCCACTTCGCCATGGGGCTACGAGCAGTACTTC.